Following are 5 T cell receptor beta chains from one sample sequenced in a study of brain T cells in children with intractable seizures. TCRdb's copy holds only in-frame clones and misses some; the assay was immunoSEQ multiplex PCR. This sample has 88,000 or so clones; about 90% occur once, and the top ten carry around 22%. This specimen consisted of peripheral blood, obtained at surgery. Receptors were obtained from a girl aged 2-10 years with Rasmussen encephalitis and intractable seizures.

This clone was seen a single time. The genes are TRBV18 and TRBJ1-2; maybe TRBD1 (6 bases). CDR1 KGHSH and CDR2 LQKENI come from the germline V gene. The V gene lost 0 bases and the J gene lost 6 bases, with 14 bases spanning the gap. The CDR3 extends over 15 amino acids. This CDR3 reads CASSPPGQTPNGYTF. The CDR3 coding sequence is TGTGCCAGCTCACCACCGGGACAAACTCCAAATGGCTACACCTTC. Based on the CDR3 plus reference TRBV18 and TRBJ1-2, the full variable domain is NAGVMQNPRHLVRRRGQEARLRCSPMKGHSHVYWYRQLPEEGLKFMVYLQKENIIDESGMPKERFSAEFPKEGPSILRIQQVVRGDSAAYFCASSPPGQTPNGYTFGSGTRLTVV.

The gene calls are TRBV2 and TRBJ1-2; D remains unclear. V was shortened by 2 bases and J by 1 base, with 8 bases between the two germline ends. Germline CDR1 reads SNHLY; CDR2 reads FYNNEI. The CDR3 length is 14 residues. The CDR3 region has the DNA TGTGCCAGCAGTGAAACCCACGTTAACTATGGCTACACCTTC. Its protein product is CASSETHVNYGYTF. Supplemented by reference TRBV2 and TRBJ1-2, the full variable domain reads EPEVTQTPSHQVTQMGQEVILRCVPISNHLYFYWYRQILGQKVEFLVSFYNNEISEKSEIFDDQFSVERPDGSNFTLKIRSTKLEDSAMYFCASSETHVNYGYTFGSGTRLTVV.

The chain uses TRBV18 and TRBJ1-1; D may be TRBD1 (6 bases). Germline V gene data show CDR1 as KGHSH and CDR2 as LQKENI. CDR3 length equals 16 residues. Trimming removed 3 bases at V and 1 base at J, with 15 bases between. The CDR3 here is CASSPIPLTGNTEAFF. As DNA, the CDR3 is TGTGCCAGCTCACCCATCCCACTGACAGGGAACACTGAAGCTTTCTTT.

The chain links TRBV29-1 to TRBJ1-1, with D perhaps TRBD1 (5 bases). The germline V gene has CDR1 SQVTM and CDR2 ANQGSEA. Deletions cut 3 bases from V and 2 bases from J, with 10 bases between. There are 13 residues in the CDR3. For the CDR3, the DNA is TGCAGCGTTGAGCAGGGTCTCAACACTGAAGCTTTCTTT. This translates into CSVEQGLNTEAFF. The variable domain in full, with the rest retrieved from reference TRBV29-1 and TRBJ1-1, is SAVISQKPSRDICQRGTSLTIQCQVDSQVTMMFWYRQQPGQSLTLIATANQGSEATYESGFVIDKFPISRPNLTFSTLTVSNMSPEDSSIYLCSVEQGLNTEAFFGQGTRLTVV.

This chain links TRBV21-1 with TRBJ2-7; the D call in the table, TRBD1, was not verified against the DNA. TRBV21-1 is a recognized pseudogene. The CDR3 totals 19 residues. The CDR3 region has the DNA TGTGCCAGCAGCAAAGATAGACAGGGGGCCCGGGGCCGGGCCTACGAGCAGTACTTC. It translates to CASSKDRQGARGRAYEQYF.